The 2 T cell receptor beta chains below were found in one sample sequenced in a study of early T cells in non-severe SARS-CoV-2 infection. TCRdb fed the 5' RACE reads into MiXCR, producing one record per CDR3 protein. The table has approximately 65,000 distinct CDR3 sequences, over 9% seen once. Sequencing was performed on whole blood. These receptors came from an adult who was a healthcare worker with PCR-confirmed SARS-CoV-2 infection or an uninfected control (not recorded which).

The chain uses TRBV2 and TRBJ2-7; 10 nucleotides match TRBD2. Germline V gene sequence: CDR1 SNHLY, CDR2 FYNNEI. The CDR3 sequence is 12 residues long. CDR3 residues: CAQRGGTYEQYF. Here the CDR3 DNA reads TGTGCACAGCGGGGGGGTACCTACGAGCAGTACTTC.

This clonotype was detected only a few times. The gene calls are TRBV6-2 or TRBV6-3 and TRBJ2-3, with unresolved D. The germline V gene encodes CDR1 MNHEY and CDR2 SVGEGT. The CDR3 sequence is 12 residues long. Between the trimmed V and J ends, which lost 8 bases and 4 bases, there was a span of 10 bases. CDR3 amino acids: CASPPAPDTQYF. CDR3 DNA sequence: TGTGCCAGCCCCCCTGCACCAGATACGCAGTATTTT.